This T cell receptor beta chain was identified during a study of T cells after yellow fever vaccination. The CDR3 contains 14 residues. V was pared by 3 bases and J by 4 bases, with 6 bases of the junction left unmatched. A single record per CDR3 protein comes from TCRdb applying MiXCR to the 5' RACE reads. The repertoire holds about 580,000 distinct CDR3 sequences, with about 15% as singletons. The sample holds a few counts of this clonotype. This sequence originates from a man younger than 30 who received the YFV17D yellow fever vaccine. The sample was PBMCs, taken 5 to 6 days after the first yellow fever vaccination. The chain has TRBV12-3 or TRBV12-4 and TRBJ2-7; 7 nucleotides line up with TRBD2. The CDR3 region is CASSFQRGFYEQYF. The CDR3 DNA reads TGTGCCAGCAGTTTCCAGCGGGGATTTTACGAGCAGTACTTC.